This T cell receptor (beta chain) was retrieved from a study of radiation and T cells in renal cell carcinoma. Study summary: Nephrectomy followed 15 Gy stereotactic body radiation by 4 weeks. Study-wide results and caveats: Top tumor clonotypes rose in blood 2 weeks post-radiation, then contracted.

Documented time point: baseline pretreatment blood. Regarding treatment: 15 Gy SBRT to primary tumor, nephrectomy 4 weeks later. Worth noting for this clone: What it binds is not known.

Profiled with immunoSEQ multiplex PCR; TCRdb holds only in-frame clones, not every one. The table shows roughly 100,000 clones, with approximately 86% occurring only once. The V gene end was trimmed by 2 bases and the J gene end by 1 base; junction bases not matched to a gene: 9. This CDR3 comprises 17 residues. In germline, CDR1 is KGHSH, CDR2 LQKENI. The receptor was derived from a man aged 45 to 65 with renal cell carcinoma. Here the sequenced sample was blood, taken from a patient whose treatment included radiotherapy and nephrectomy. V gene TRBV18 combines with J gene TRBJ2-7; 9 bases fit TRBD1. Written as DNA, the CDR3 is TGTGCCAGCTCACCAAGAACCACCGGGACAGGGTCCTACGAGCAGTACTTC. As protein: CASSPRTTGTGSYEQYF.